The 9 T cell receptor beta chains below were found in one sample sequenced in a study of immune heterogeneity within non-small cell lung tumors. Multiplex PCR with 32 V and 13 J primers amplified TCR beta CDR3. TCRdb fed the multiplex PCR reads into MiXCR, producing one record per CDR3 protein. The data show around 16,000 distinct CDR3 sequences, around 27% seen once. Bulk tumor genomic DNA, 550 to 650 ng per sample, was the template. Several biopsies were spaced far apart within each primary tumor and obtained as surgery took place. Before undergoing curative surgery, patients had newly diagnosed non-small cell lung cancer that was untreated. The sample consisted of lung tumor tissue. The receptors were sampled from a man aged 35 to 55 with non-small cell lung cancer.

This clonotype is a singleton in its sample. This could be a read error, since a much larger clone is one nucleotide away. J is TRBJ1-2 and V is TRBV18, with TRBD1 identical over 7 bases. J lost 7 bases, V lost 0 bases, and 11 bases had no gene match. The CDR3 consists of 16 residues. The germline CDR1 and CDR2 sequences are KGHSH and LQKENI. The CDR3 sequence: CASSPPGQESLSGYTF. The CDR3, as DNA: TGTGCCAGCTCACCACCAGGACAGGAATCCCTTAGTGGCTACACCTTC.

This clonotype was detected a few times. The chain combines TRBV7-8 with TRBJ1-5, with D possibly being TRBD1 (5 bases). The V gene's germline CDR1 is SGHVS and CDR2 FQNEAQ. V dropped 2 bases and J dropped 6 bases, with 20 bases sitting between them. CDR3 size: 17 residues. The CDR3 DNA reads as TGTGCCAGCAGCTTACACGCCCGGCAGGGAGAGGGTCAGCCCCAGCATTTT. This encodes CASSLHARQGEGQPQHF.

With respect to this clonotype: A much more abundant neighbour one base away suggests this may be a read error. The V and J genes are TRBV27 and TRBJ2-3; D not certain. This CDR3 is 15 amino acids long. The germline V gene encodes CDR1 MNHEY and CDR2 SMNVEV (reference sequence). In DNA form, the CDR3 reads TGTGCCAGCAGTCGACCAGACTCATTAAGAGATACGCAGTGTTTT. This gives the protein CASSRPDSLRDTQCF.

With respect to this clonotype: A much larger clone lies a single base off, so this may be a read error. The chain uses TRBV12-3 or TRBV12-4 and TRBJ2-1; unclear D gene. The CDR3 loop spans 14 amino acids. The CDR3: CASSSTVSYNEHFF. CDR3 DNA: TGTGCCAGCAGTAGCACGGTTTCCTACAATGAGCATTTCTTC.

CDR3 DNA: TGTGCCAGCAGCTTGGGCTCTCGGGGGTTCTACGAGCAGTACTTC. Encoded protein: CASSLGSRGFYEQYF. This chain joins TRBV5-4 and TRBJ2-7; D might be TRBD2 (6 bases). CDR1 SGHNT and CDR2 YYREEE come from the germline V gene (reference sequence). V was cut by 0 bases and J by 3 bases, with 13 bases left in between. The CDR3 sequence is 15 residues long.

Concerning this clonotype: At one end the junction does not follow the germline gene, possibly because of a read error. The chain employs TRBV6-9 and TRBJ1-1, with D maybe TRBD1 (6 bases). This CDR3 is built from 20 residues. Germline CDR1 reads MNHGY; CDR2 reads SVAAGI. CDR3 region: CASIGNAKGVGHKLKTEAFF. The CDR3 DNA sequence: TGCGCCAGCATTGGGAACGCCAAGGGGGTGGGGCACAAATTGAAAACTGAAGCTTTCTTT.

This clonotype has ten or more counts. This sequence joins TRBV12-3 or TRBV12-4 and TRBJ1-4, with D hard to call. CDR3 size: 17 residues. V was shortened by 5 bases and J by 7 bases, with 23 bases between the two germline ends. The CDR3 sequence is CASSPARVVGLGEKLFF. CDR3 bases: TGTGCCAGCAGTCCTGCCCGTGTTGTAGGGTTAGGTGAAAAACTGTTTTTT.

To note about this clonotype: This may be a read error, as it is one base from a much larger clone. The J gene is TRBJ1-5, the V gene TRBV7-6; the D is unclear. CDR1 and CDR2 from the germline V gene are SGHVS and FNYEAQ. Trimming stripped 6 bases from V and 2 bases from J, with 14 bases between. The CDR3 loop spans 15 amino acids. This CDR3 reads CASRRVECGNQPQHF. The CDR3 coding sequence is TGTGCCAGCAGGAGGGTGGAGTGCGGCAATCAGCCCCAGCATTTT.

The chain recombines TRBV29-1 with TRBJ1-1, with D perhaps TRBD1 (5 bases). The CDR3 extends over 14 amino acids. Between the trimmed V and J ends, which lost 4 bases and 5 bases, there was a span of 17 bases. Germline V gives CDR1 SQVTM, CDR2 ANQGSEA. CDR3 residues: CSVAVGQGGTEAFF. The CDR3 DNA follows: TGCAGCGTTGCAGTCGGGCAGGGAGGAACTGAAGCTTTCTTT. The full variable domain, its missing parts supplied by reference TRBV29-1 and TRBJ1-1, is SAVISQKPSRDICQRGTSLTIQCQVDSQVTMMFWYRQQPGQSLTLIATANQGSEATYESGFVIDKFPISRPNLTFSTLTVSNMSPEDSSIYLCSVAVGQGGTEAFFGQGTRLTVV.